This entry lists 2 T cell receptor beta chains sequenced from one sample in a study of shared clonotypes between healthy human individuals. TCRdb keeps only in-frame clones here, not all; method: immunoSEQ multiplex PCR. The sample contains over a million clones, under 80% of which appear only once. The source material was memory CD4+ T cells sorted from blood. The subset here: CD45RA-negative fraction. The origin of the receptors is a young man in good health.

This chain uses TRBV7-9 with TRBJ2-7; TRBD1 agrees at 7 bases. Germline CDR1 is SEHNR and CDR2 is FQNEAQ (reference sequence). The ends lost 5 bases at V and 0 bases at J; junction bases unmatched: 4. CDR3 size: 14 residues. The CDR3 DNA reads as TGTGCCAGCAGCCAATGGGACAGCTCCTACGAGCAGTACTTC. It translates to CASSQWDSSYEQYF. Full variable domain (missing parts from reference TRBV7-9 and TRBJ2-7): DTGVSQNPRHKITKRGQNVTFRCDPISEHNRLYWYRQTLGQGPEFLTYFQNEAQLEKSRLLSDRFSAERPKGSFSTLEIQRTEQGDSAMYLCASSQWDSSYEQYFGPGTRLTVT.

This sequence joins TRBV6-5 and TRBJ2-7; D is possibly TRBD2 (6 bases). The CDR3 extends over 14 amino acids. The V gene lost 1 base and the J gene lost 2 bases, with 9 bases spanning the gap. Looked up from germline, CDR1 is MNHEY and CDR2 is SVGAGI. CDR3 coding DNA: TGTGCCAGCAGTTACTTGCGGGGCCCCTACGAGCAGTACTTC. Translating gives CASSYLRGPYEQYF.